A single sample is the source of the 22 T cell receptor beta chains below, sequenced in a study of T cell responses to AZD1222 COVID-19 vaccine. Some clones are missing from TCRdb's copy, which holds only in-frame ones; the method was immunoSEQ multiplex PCR. Of tens of thousands of clones in the sample, roughly 80% were seen once. The sample here was peripheral blood, taken on day 0 of AZD1222 vaccination. The receptors stem from an adult in good health.

This rearrangement joins TRBV12-5 to TRBJ2-7; 10 positions agree with TRBD1. Germline CDR1 reads LGHNT; CDR2 reads FRNRAP. The CDR3 runs 20 residues. Trimming at V came to 2 bases and at J to 3 bases, leaving 19 bases not matched to a gene. Written as DNA, the CDR3 is TGTGCTAGTGGTTTGTCCCGGGACAGGGGTTACCGGGAGGCAGACTACGAGCAGTACTTC. Its translation is CASGLSRDRGYREADYEQYF. The whole variable domain, remainder taken from reference TRBV12-5 and TRBJ2-7, is DARVTQTPRHKVTEMGQEVTMRCQPILGHNTVFWYRQTMMQGLELLAYFRNRAPLDDSGMPKDRFSAEMPDATLATLKIQPSEPRDSAVYFCASGLSRDRGYREADYEQYFGPGTRLTVT.

The V call is TRBV9, the J call TRBJ2-1, with D perhaps given as TRBD1 or TRBD2 (5 bases each). Trimming pared 4 bases from V and 4 bases from J, leaving 12 bases between. Germline V gene data show CDR1 as SGDLS and CDR2 as YYNGEE. There are 14 residues in the CDR3. CDR3 in amino acids: CASSPGTAYNEQFF. CDR3 DNA sequence: TGTGCCAGCAGCCCTGGGACGGCTTACAATGAGCAGTTCTTC.

This clone was found a few times. This chain joins TRBV6-5 and TRBJ2-7; 7 bases line up with TRBD2. Germline V CDR1 and CDR2: MNHEY, SVGAGI. V lost 6 bases and J lost 4; bases outside the gene matches: 9. CDR3 length: 14 residues. CDR3 protein: CASRTDGTKYEQYF. The CDR3 coding sequence is TGTGCCAGCAGAACCGACGGGACTAAATACGAGCAGTACTTC.

The gene calls are TRBV3-1 (or the pseudogene TRBV3-2) and TRBJ1-3; D gene unclear. Germline V gene lookup returns CDR1 LGHDT and CDR2 YNNKEL (reference sequence). V gave up 0 bases and J gave up 1 base, with 10 bases separating them. The CDR3 length is 16 residues. The CDR3 is CASSQDPGHSGNTIYF. The DNA for the CDR3 is TGTGCCAGCAGCCAAGACCCGGGCCATTCTGGAAACACCATATATTTT.

This sequence joins TRBV15 and TRBJ2-3, with a possible D match to TRBD1 (5 bases). V was cut by 1 base and J by 2 bases, with 10 bases left in between. The V gene's germline CDR1 is LNHNV and CDR2 YYDKDF (reference sequence). The CDR3 runs 15 residues. The CDR3 DNA follows: TGTGCCACCAGCAGAGCTGACAGTTACACAGATACGCAGTATTTT. Protein product: CATSRADSYTDTQYF.

V usage is TRBV19 and J usage is TRBJ1-1; TRBD1 matches at 7 bases. The CDR3 extends over 12 amino acids. J gave up 8 bases and V 3 bases, and 3 bases lay outside the gene matches. Germline CDR1 is LNHDA and CDR2 is SQIVND (reference sequence). The CDR3 region is CASSMQGGEAFF. CDR3 in DNA: TGTGCCAGTAGTATGCAGGGGGGAGAAGCTTTCTTT.

CDR3 sequence reads: CASSQVGLSSTDTQYF. The DNA of the CDR3 is TGTGCCAGCAGCCAAGTAGGGCTTTCTAGCACAGATACGCAGTATTTT. The V and J genes are TRBV7-2 and TRBJ2-3; D gene uncertain. Germline CDR1 SGHTA, CDR2 FQGNSA. V dropped 5 bases and J dropped 0 bases, with 15 bases sitting between them. The CDR3 loop spans 16 amino acids.

This rearrangement joins TRBV15 to TRBJ1-1; D gene uncertain. Germline V CDR1 and CDR2: LNHNV, YYDKDF (reference sequence). The CDR3 is made up of 15 amino acids. V lost 2 bases and J 0 bases, leaving 10 bases between the germline ends. The CDR3 region is CATSRPMEMNTEAFF. In nucleotides, the CDR3 is TGTGCCACCAGCAGACCCATGGAGATGAACACTGAAGCTTTCTTT.

V gene TRBV4-3 combines with J gene TRBJ1-4; no reliable D call. Germline CDR1 reads LGHNA; CDR2 reads YSLEER. Trimming left V 0 bases short and J 4 bases short, with 9 bases between. This CDR3 is 15 amino acids long. The CDR3 bases are TGCGCCAGCAGCCAAGATCGAAGGGATAATGAAAAACTGTTTTTT. Translation gives CASSQDRRDNEKLFF.

The V and J genes are TRBV3-1 (or the pseudogene TRBV3-2) and TRBJ1-1; 8 bases agree with TRBD1. Germline lookup yields CDR1 LGHDT and CDR2 YNNKEL (reference sequence). This CDR3 region has 16 residues. Trimming at V came to 0 bases and at J to 4 bases, leaving 7 bases not matched to a gene. The CDR3 DNA reads TGTGCCAGCAGCCAAGAGACAGGGGTCGGAATCACTGAAGCTTTCTTT. Its protein product is CASSQETGVGITEAFF.

The rearrangement uses TRBV19 and TRBJ1-5; 8 nucleotides agree with TRBD1. There are 14 residues in the CDR3. J lost 4 bases, V lost 4 bases, and 3 bases had no gene match. Germline V gene sequence: CDR1 LNHDA, CDR2 SQIVND (reference sequence). CDR3 nucleotide sequence: TGTGCCAGTAGTAGTACAGGGGGGAATCAGCCCCAGCATTTT. Encoded protein: CASSSTGGNQPQHF.

In its sample, this clone was seen a few times. The chain employs TRBV6-4 and TRBJ2-2; D gene ambiguous. Trimming took 3 bases from V and 0 from J, leaving 2 bases between them. The CDR3 consists of 13 residues. Germline CDR1 MRHNA, CDR2 SNTAGT. The CDR3, as DNA: TGTGCCAGCAGTGAGGCGAACACCGGGGAGCTGTTTTTT. Residues: CASSEANTGELFF.

This sequence joins TRBV6-4 and TRBJ2-6, with TRBD2 matching 7 bases. The germline V gene has CDR1 MRHNA and CDR2 SNTAGT. The CDR3 runs 19 residues. The V segment lost 7 bases and the J segment 4 bases; nucleotides outside the gene matches: 19. Here the CDR3 DNA reads TGTGCCAGCACCGCCTACTTGGGGAGGGCCGTCGAAGGGGCCAACGTCCTGACTTTC. Translation: CASTAYLGRAVEGANVLTF.

DNA of the CDR3: TGTGCCAGTAGTATAGACGTAGGGGATCAGCCCCAGCATTTT. This translates into CASSIDVGDQPQHF. The chain is built from TRBV19 and TRBJ1-5, with a weak D call TRBD1 (5 bases). The V and J ends lost 0 bases and 5 bases respectively, with 8 bases between them. Germline CDR1 reads LNHDA; CDR2 reads SQIVND (reference sequence). The CDR3 consists of 14 residues.

The V gene is TRBV5-1, the J gene TRBJ2-1, with 11 bases lining up with TRBD1. Trimming cost V 5 bases and J 2 bases; bases outside gene matches: 0. In germline, CDR1 is SGHRS, CDR2 YFSETQ. CDR3 length: 14 residues. CDR3 sequence (DNA): TGCGCCAGCAGGGACAGGGGGCCCTACAATGAGCAGTTCTTC. It is translated as CASRDRGPYNEQFF.

CDR3 nucleotide sequence: TGCAGCGTTGACAGGGCAAACACCGGGGAGCTGTTTTTT. Encoded protein: CSVDRANTGELFF. The chain employs TRBV29-1 and TRBJ2-2; D is perhaps TRBD1 (5 bases). The CDR3 covers 13 residues. The germline V gene has CDR1 SQVTM and CDR2 ANQGSEA. V lost 3 bases to trimming and J lost 2 bases, with 7 bases between them.

The chain joins TRBV6-4 to TRBJ2-6, with a possible D match to TRBD1 (6 bases). The germline V gene has CDR1 MRHNA and CDR2 SNTAGT. The CDR3 runs 16 residues. Trimming took off 4 bases at V and 0 bases at J, with 10 bases between the two ends. CDR3 sequence (DNA): TGTGCCAGCAGTGCAGGGGATGGCTCTGGGGCCAACGTCCTGACTTTC. Amino acids: CASSAGDGSGANVLTF.

This chain links TRBV4-3 with TRBJ2-7; D perhaps matches TRBD1 (7 bases). The V and J ends lost 2 bases and 4 bases respectively, with 12 bases between them. CDR1 LGHNA and CDR2 YSLEER come from the germline V gene. The CDR3 is 14 amino acids. The CDR3 here is CASSQYQGGYEQYF. In DNA, the CDR3 is TGCGCCAGCAGCCAATACCAGGGGGGTTACGAGCAGTACTTC.

CDR3 in amino acids: CASSQERSGGSEKLFF. The CDR3 DNA follows: TGTGCCAGCAGCCAAGAGAGATCGGGGGGCAGTGAAAAACTGTTTTTT. This chain joins TRBV3-1 (or the pseudogene TRBV3-2) and TRBJ1-4; D may be TRBD1 (6 bases). The germline V and J ends were trimmed by 0 bases and 7 bases, with 15 bases remaining between them. Per germline, CDR1 LGHDT and CDR2 YNNKEL (reference sequence). This CDR3 is 16 amino acids long.

CDR3 nucleotide sequence: TGTGCCAGCAGTTTAAGCGGGACAGGGGGCTATGAGCAGTTCTTC. Amino acid sequence: CASSLSGTGGYEQFF. The V and J genes are TRBV28 and TRBJ2-1; 12 bases are shared with TRBD1. The CDR3 contains 15 residues. Germline V CDR1 and CDR2: MDHEN, SYDVKM. With V trimmed by 2 bases and J by 8 bases, 4 bases remained unmatched.

The rearrangement joins TRBV27 to TRBJ2-3; 12 bases fit TRBD2. V was pared by 5 bases and J by 2 bases, with 8 bases of the junction left unmatched. CDR1 is MNHEY and CDR2 is SMNVEV in the germline V gene (reference sequence). This CDR3 is 17 amino acids long. This chain's CDR3 is CASSAPTSGGPTDTQYF. In DNA form, the CDR3 reads TGTGCCAGCAGTGCACCTACTAGCGGGGGGCCCACAGATACGCAGTATTTT.

This chain uses TRBV11-1 with TRBJ1-3; 7 bases map to TRBD1. Germline V gene lookup returns CDR1 SGHAT and CDR2 FQDESV (reference sequence). The V and J ends lost 5 bases and 4 bases, in that order; junction bases with no gene match: 2. The CDR3 sequence is 13 residues long. CDR3 sequence reads: CASSRQGGNTIYF. The CDR3 DNA reads TGTGCCAGCAGCCGACAGGGAGGAAACACCATATATTTT.